Sequencing of this TCR beta chain was carried out in a study of T cell responses to AZD1222 COVID-19 vaccine (dated by TCRdb to about 2021). Background for the entire study: TCR sequencing covered more than 230 trial participants: 200 to 210 given two doses of AZD1222 and approximately 26 given two doses of MenACWY control vaccine. Enrollment into the trials was organized by age into subgroups of 18-55, 56-69 and 70-plus years, and those subgroups contained roughly 150, 30 and 60 TCR-sequenced participants, respectively.

V and J are trimmed by 5 bases and 6 bases, and the gene matches miss 9 bases of the junction. For CDR1 and CDR2, the germline V gene (reference sequence) lists SEHNR and FQNEAQ. The cysteine opens and the phenylalanine closes a CDR3 of 14 amino acids. Only the CDR3 region is kept as DNA, spanning 42 bases read in frame from base 1. What the work shows at the level of the full study, not this receptor alone: Conclusions about previously exposed vaccinees are limited because only six or seven AZD1222 recipients were SARS-CoV-2 seropositive at baseline. Participants were mostly white British, with more females than males. The authors suggested clonal diversity may have been underestimated. The 56-69-year group was small, and its depth increase did not reach significance, likely because of low power. Reportedly, almost half of the unique spike-specific TCRs recognized epitopes lying outside the regions that are mutated in the B.1.351 and B.1.1.7 variants. Because no samples from the day 14 peak response were available, repertoires could be characterized only after the peak T cell response. Spike-specific TCR breadth and depth rose significantly after two AZD1222 doses compared with day 0 and with MenACWY recipients. Vaccine-associated CD4 TCRs spanned the whole spike protein, with dominant responses in regions 160-218 and 743-854.

Points on this clone: The clone's antigen remains unknown. No clone much larger than this one lies a single base away; base qualities are absent.

The CDR3 regions of human TCRbeta chains were analyzed by immunosequencing. As for the authors' bioinformatics: TCRs in the repertoires were matched against a reference library of SARS-CoV-2-specific TCRs that had been generated with the MIRA antigen-specificity platform. Breadth was defined as the fraction of unique TCRs that were SARS-CoV-2-associated, and depth was defined as the fraction of total T cells that were SARS-CoV-2-associated. Using the MIRA data, each spike-specific TCR was mapped to the spike region that the TCR reacts to and placed in a CD4 or CD8 class. Log10-transformed breadth and depth values were compared by one-way ANOVA with Sidak's multiple comparisons tests. TCRdb re-hosts the immuneACCESS table, in-frame sequences only. Its copies lack some clones; in the studies checked, an unresolved V gene accounts for under half of them, and the cause for the rest is not known. Clonal size and the V and J genes are those of that table, whereas D and trimming came from the DNA. In this sample the table shows around 150,000 clones, approximately 92% of which occur a single time. The biggest ten clones account for around 7.1% of the sample.

Per the publication, the time point label means: about 28 days (+/-7) after the second vaccine dose. Because spike-specific TCR depth and breadth did not differ between the two schedules, AZD1222 recipients who got a second dose at roughly 4 weeks were pooled with those who got a second dose at roughly 12 weeks. Vaccinee samples were obtained from the UK trials COV001 and COV002, which included a single-blind randomized controlled phase 2/3 trial of AZD1222 (ChAdOx1 nCoV-19) in healthy adults. For TCRbeta chain sequencing, PBMC samples were collected from trial participants at day 0 and at day 28 after the second dose.

The receptor comes from an adult who received the AZD1222 COVID-19 vaccine. The chain joins TRBV7-9 to TRBJ1-1; TRBD1 lines up with 7 middle nucleotides. The sequenced sample was peripheral blood, obtained 28 days after the second AZD1222 dose. The nucleotides read TGTGCCAGCAGCACAGCGGTCCAGGGGGCTGAAGCTTTCTTT. It is translated as CASSTAVQGAEAFF.